The 25 T cell receptor beta chains reported below all come from one sample, sequenced in a study of shared clonotypes between healthy human individuals. Profiling relied on immunoSEQ multiplex PCR, and the TCRdb table lists in-frame clones only, not all of them. The repertoire holds about 1.1 million clones, 75% to 85% seen once, with roughly 0.57% in the top ten. Sequencing was carried out using memory CD4+ T cells from PBMCs. The subset here: CD45RA-negative fraction. These receptor sequences come from a man between 18 and 35 years old in good health. Some clones in this sample may be carry-over from other donors' samples.

The chain recombines TRBV5-1 with TRBJ1-1; D ambiguous. Germline V CDR1 and CDR2: SGHRS, YFSETQ. The CDR3 runs 15 residues. The V gene lost 1 base and the J gene lost 0 bases, with 10 bases spanning the gap. The CDR3 DNA reads as TGCGCCAGCAGCTTGAACATACCAATGAACACTGAAGCTTTCTTT. This encodes CASSLNIPMNTEAFF.

This chain links TRBV7-3 with TRBJ2-3, with D possibly called TRBD1 or TRBD2 (5 bases each). This CDR3 spans 14 amino acids. V was clipped by 2 bases and J by 4 bases, with 10 bases between them. The germline gives CDR1 SGHTA, CDR2 FQGTGA. This CDR3 reads CASSLGAGSDTQYF. The CDR3 DNA reads as TGTGCCAGCAGCTTAGGGGCGGGTTCAGATACGCAGTATTTT.

The chain carries TRBV25-1 and TRBJ2-3; D call uncertain. The CDR3 has 13 residues. The V and J ends lost 1 base and 4 bases respectively, with 6 bases between them. Per germline, CDR1 MGHDK and CDR2 SYGVNS. The CDR3 region is CASSESAADTQYF. The CDR3, as DNA: TGTGCCAGCAGTGAATCGGCGGCAGATACGCAGTATTTT.

The V call is TRBV9, the J call TRBJ2-7; 7 bases match TRBD2. The CDR3 is 15 amino acids. Trimming removed 0 bases from V and 6 bases from J; junction bases left unmatched: 9. The germline gives CDR1 SGDLS, CDR2 YYNGEE. The CDR3 sequence: CASSVDQAGLGEQYF. The CDR3, as DNA: TGTGCCAGCAGCGTAGATCAAGCGGGACTGGGCGAGCAGTACTTC.

The rearrangement uses TRBV2 and TRBJ2-7; 10 bases fit TRBD2. V shed 7 bases, J shed 6 bases, and the junction held 9 bases outside the gene matches. The CDR3 totals 14 residues. Germline CDR1 and CDR2: SNHLY and FYNNEI. The CDR3 DNA sequence: TGTGCCAGCACAAAAGGGGGGACTAGCGCCGAGCAGTACTTC. The encoded protein is CASTKGGTSAEQYF.

Many counts were recorded for this clone. The rearrangement uses TRBV18 and TRBJ2-3; 8 positions agree with TRBD2. The CDR3 consists of 14 residues. With V trimmed by 3 bases and J by 5 bases, 4 bases remained unmatched. The germline CDR1 and CDR2 sequences are KGHSH and LQKENI. The CDR3 is CASSPGTSEDTQYF. In nucleotides, the CDR3 is TGTGCCAGCTCACCGGGGACTAGTGAAGATACGCAGTATTTT.

This chain uses TRBV27 with TRBJ1-2, with a weak D call TRBD1 (5 bases). This CDR3 has 13 residues. Trimming shortened V by 4 bases and J by 4 bases, and 10 bases separated the two germline ends. Germline V gives CDR1 MNHEY, CDR2 SMNVEV (reference sequence). The CDR3 loop is CASSSAGIYGYTF. The CDR3 bases are TGTGCCAGCAGTTCGGCAGGGATCTATGGCTACACCTTC.

This clone was seen a few times. The V call is TRBV4-2, the J call TRBJ1-5; maybe TRBD1 (5 bases). The germline V and J ends were trimmed by 4 bases and 4 bases, with 11 bases remaining between them. CDR1 and CDR2 (germline): LGHNA, YNFKEQ. The CDR3 spans 14 residues. CDR3 bases: TGTGCCAGCAGCCGGATGGGGGGTAATCAGCCCCAGCATTTT. The encoded protein is CASSRMGGNQPQHF.

V is TRBV18 and J is TRBJ2-3, with 7 bases matching TRBD1. J lost 4 bases, V lost 4 bases, and 8 bases had no gene match. The CDR3 has 15 residues. CDR1 is KGHSH, CDR2 LQKENI, per germline. The CDR3 sequence is CASSQNPDRADTQYF. CDR3 bases: TGTGCCAGCTCACAGAACCCCGACAGGGCAGATACGCAGTATTTT. The full variable domain, with the rest looked up from reference TRBV18 and TRBJ2-3, is NAGVMQNPRHLVRRRGQEARLRCSPMKGHSHVYWYRQLPEEGLKFMVYLQKENIIDESGMPKERFSAEFPKEGPSILRIQQVVRGDSAAYFCASSQNPDRADTQYFGPGTRLTVL.

V and J are TRBV28 and TRBJ2-3; D is uncertain. Per the germline V gene, CDR1 is MDHEN and CDR2 is SYDVKM. V was cut by 11 bases and J by 5 bases, with 20 bases left in between. The CDR3 is made up of 14 amino acids. The CDR3 region has the DNA TGTGCCTCCGGATTAGCCACGGGTTTAGATACGCAGTATTTT. It yields the protein CASGLATGLDTQYF.

The chain combines TRBV6-1 with TRBJ1-1; D ambiguous. CDR1 is MNHNS and CDR2 is SASEGT in the germline V gene. V gave up 5 bases and J gave up 0 bases, with 7 bases separating them. The CDR3 is 13 residues long. The CDR3 nucleotides read TGTGCCAGCAGTCTTACAGTGAACACTGAAGCTTTCTTT. Translation: CASSLTVNTEAFF.

V is TRBV5-6 and J is TRBJ1-2, with D hard to call. The CDR3 runs 14 residues. Germline V CDR1 and CDR2: SGHDT, YYEEEE. The V end was cut by 0 bases, the J end by 3 bases, with 9 bases between. Written as DNA, the CDR3 is TGTGCCAGCAGCTTGGAAACCGGGGACTATGGCTACACCTTC. Its translation: CASSLETGDYGYTF.

In its sample, this clone was seen once. J is TRBJ2-1 and V is TRBV10-3, with D maybe TRBD1 (6 bases). This CDR3 has 13 residues. Trimming removed 6 bases at V and 3 bases at J, with 9 bases between. Germline CDR1 reads ENHRY; CDR2 reads SYGVKD. In nucleotides, the CDR3 is TGTGCCATCAGACTAGGGGGCTACAATGAGCAGTTCTTC. Translation gives CAIRLGGYNEQFF.

This rearrangement joins TRBV4-2 to TRBJ2-1; the D gene is possibly TRBD2 (5 bases). Trimming took 4 bases from V and 8 from J, leaving 18 bases between them. This CDR3 contains 15 residues. The germline CDR1 and CDR2 sequences are LGHNA and YNFKEQ. The CDR3 nucleotides are TGTGCCAGCAGCCTTGTAGGAGGAGGACCTGATGAGCAGTTCTTC. Protein product: CASSLVGGGPDEQFF.

In this sample, this clone turned up a few times. V is TRBV9 and J is TRBJ2-5; 10 bases are a match to TRBD2. Trimming removed 6 bases from V and 5 bases from J; junction bases left unmatched: 13. The CDR3 sequence is 16 residues long. The V gene's germline CDR1 is SGDLS and CDR2 YYNGEE. The CDR3 DNA sequence: TGTGCCAGCACCGCCGGGAGCGGGGGGGGATCGGAGACCCAGTACTTC. Translated, it gives CASTAGSGGGSETQYF.

The chain carries TRBV28 and TRBJ1-2; D is uncertain. Germline CDR1 reads MDHEN; CDR2 reads SYDVKM. V lost 4 bases and J 0 bases, leaving 12 bases between the germline ends. The length of the CDR3 is 15 residues. The CDR3 sequence: CASSSPPTANYGYTF. The DNA of the CDR3 is TGTGCCAGCAGTTCCCCCCCAACAGCTAACTATGGCTACACCTTC.

This clone came up once. The chain recombines TRBV9 with TRBJ2-1; D not certain. The CDR3 totals 17 residues. CDR1 is SGDLS and CDR2 is YYNGEE in the germline V gene. Deletions cut 2 bases from V and 6 bases from J, with 21 bases between. The CDR3 reads CASSVGWGTQSVNEQFF. In nucleotides, the CDR3 is TGTGCCAGCAGCGTCGGTTGGGGAACACAATCAGTCAATGAGCAGTTCTTC.

The chain couples TRBV30 to TRBJ2-7, with D possibly matching TRBD1 (6 bases). Trimming cost V 0 bases and J 1 base, with 19 bases left between them. The CDR3 extends over 17 amino acids. Germline V CDR1 and CDR2: GTSNPN, SVGIG (reference sequence). The CDR3, as DNA: TGTGCCTGGAGTGTTTGGCCCCCGGACAGCCATTCCTACGAGCAGTACTTC. This translates into CAWSVWPPDSHSYEQYF.

V usage is TRBV19 and J usage is TRBJ2-7; TRBD2 aligns across 12 bases. CDR3 size: 15 residues. Germline V gene sequence: CDR1 LNHDA, CDR2 SQIVND (reference sequence). The V and J ends lost 5 bases and 6 bases, in that order; junction bases with no gene match: 8. CDR3 region: CASSPRLAGVGEQYF. The CDR3 region has the DNA TGTGCCAGTAGTCCGCGACTAGCGGGAGTTGGCGAGCAGTACTTC.

The J gene is TRBJ2-3, the V gene TRBV29-1; TRBD1 aligns across 9 bases. V lost 6 bases and J lost 0; bases outside the gene matches: 7. This CDR3 spans 15 amino acids. Germline V gives CDR1 SQVTM, CDR2 ANQGSEA. In nucleotides, the CDR3 is TGCAGCGTCAAGCCCGGGACAGGGAGCACAGATACGCAGTATTTT. Translating gives CSVKPGTGSTDTQYF.

In regard to this clone: This sample includes further DNA sequences coding for the same CDR3. The chain combines TRBV7-3 with TRBJ2-2; D possibly corresponds to TRBD1 (5 bases). There are 14 residues in the CDR3. Germline V lookup: CDR1 SGHTA, CDR2 FQGTGA. V shed 5 bases and J shed 1 base, with 8 bases lying between them. The CDR3 loop is CASSPTGNTGELFF. The CDR3 region has the DNA TGTGCCAGCAGCCCCACAGGGAACACCGGGGAGCTGTTTTTT.

Note on this clone: Other DNA sequences in the sample encode the same CDR3. CDR3 coding DNA: TGTGCCAGCAGCCACTCCCTAGCGCCGAGCACAGATACGCAGTATTTT. It specifies CASSHSLAPSTDTQYF. The rearrangement joins TRBV4-2 to TRBJ2-3; tentative D call: TRBD2 (6 bases). The germline V gene has CDR1 LGHNA and CDR2 YNFKEQ. Trimming removed 3 bases at V and 0 bases at J, with 13 bases between. The CDR3 covers 16 residues.

In its sample, this clone was seen many times. V usage is TRBV4-1 and J usage is TRBJ1-1; 10 positions match TRBD1. V shed 4 bases, J shed 10 bases, and the junction held 12 bases outside the gene matches. The CDR3 is 15 amino acids. CDR1 and CDR2 from the germline V gene are MGHRA and YSYEKL. The CDR3 DNA sequence: TGCGCCAGCAGCCCAGGGGCGGACAGGGGGTGGAGAGCTTTCTTT. It translates to CASSPGADRGWRAFF.

V and J are TRBV6-1 and TRBJ2-5, with D possibly TRBD2 on 6 matching bases. CDR3 length: 15 residues. From germline, CDR1 is MNHNS and CDR2 SASEGT. Trimming took off 5 bases at V and 5 bases at J, with 18 bases between the two ends. Here the CDR3 DNA reads TGTGCCAGCAGTAGCTTTCTTGGCAGCGGGGAGACCCAGTACTTC. This sequence encodes CASSSFLGSGETQYF.

As regards this clone: One base separates it from a far larger clone, so it is likely a read error. Other nucleotide sequences in the sample specify the same CDR3. The genes are TRBV4-3 and TRBJ2-7; D may be TRBD2 (6 bases). This CDR3 contains 16 residues. Germline loops: CDR1 LGHNA, CDR2 YSLEER. V was clipped by 3 bases and J by 6 bases, with 21 bases between them. CDR3 amino acids: CASSQGLSGLRAEQYF. The CDR3 DNA sequence: TGCGCCAGCAGCCAGGGGTTATCGGGACTCCGGGCCGAGCAGTACTTC.